The subject of this entry is one TCR beta chain. This clonotype was counted only a few times. Its antigen is not yet known. Qualities for individual bases were not recorded, and no much larger clone is one base off. From the cysteine through the phenylalanine, the CDR3 covers 14 amino acids. Kept here is only the CDR3 DNA, which spans 42 bases and is read in frame from base 1. From a lookup of the germline V gene, CDR1 and CDR2 are MNHEY and SVGAGI. V is reduced by 2 bases and J by 7 bases, leaving a spacing of 11 bases between them. The data stem from a study of T cell repertoires in cytomegalovirus infection (dated by TCRdb to between 2018 and 2021). Regarding the complete study: The HLA type of each donor mattered for the analysis, because public TCR beta signatures pointed to carriage of CMV infection along with the matching HLA type.

TCRdb records Illumina HiSeq 1500 as the sequencer. TCRdb reprocessing: public reads trimmed at Q25 with fastp, clones called with MiXCR, in-frame beta chains kept. When rows share a CDR3 protein, they turn into one entry using the most common DNA and genes. The sample table shows about 180,000 distinct CDR3 sequences, and 15% to 20% are seen once. The top ten constitute roughly 24% of the sample. The paper as a whole reports these results and caveats: In both this cohort and an independent cohort of several hundred donors, the cumulative frequency of public TCR beta family members distinguished carriers of CMV infection plus the relevant HLA type. The ex vivo response was dominated by HLA-C-restricted CMV-specific TCR beta clonotypes, which also provided the single most frequent clonotype in two of eight donors.

The sequence was collected from a human donor in good health (CMV status not recorded). Some clones in this sample may be carry-over from other donors' samples. Material for sequencing was CD8+ T cells from PBMCs. The chain employs TRBV6-5 and TRBJ2-2; the D call could be TRBD1 or TRBD2, with each sharing 5 bases. The nucleotide sequence reads as follows: TGTGCCAGCAGTTACGAGGGGTTTGGCGGGGAGCTGTTTTTT. This gives the protein CASSYEGFGGELFF.